The 15 T cell receptor beta chains below come from one sample, sequenced in a study of blood T cell repertoires in COVID-19. The method was immunoSEQ multiplex PCR; TCRdb's version includes in-frame clones alone and lacks a portion of them. The sample holds about 330,000 clones, about 92% seen once. Material: PBMCs or T cells enriched from blood (not recorded which). The receptor source for this set is a woman aged 30 to 39 who had recovered from COVID-19.

The chain employs TRBV11-2 and TRBJ2-2; the match to TRBD2 covers 9 bases. CDR3 length equals 15 residues. The V segment lost 2 bases and the J segment 4 bases; nucleotides outside the gene matches: 2. Germline V lookup: CDR1 SGHAT, CDR2 FQNNGV. The CDR3 loop is CASSLRRGGTGELFF. The CDR3 DNA follows: TGTGCCAGCAGCTTAAGGCGGGGGGGCACCGGGGAGCTGTTTTTT.

This clone was seen a single time. The chain links TRBV5-5 to TRBJ2-7; D is possibly TRBD2 (6 bases). CDR1 is SGHKS and CDR2 is YYEKEE in the germline V gene (reference sequence). Trimming cost V 2 bases and J 0 bases, with 12 bases left between them. This CDR3 contains 15 residues. Written as DNA, the CDR3 is TGTGCCAGCAGCTTAACTAGCCGGAGCTCCTACGAGCAGTACTTC. Its translation: CASSLTSRSSYEQYF. The variable domain in full, with the rest retrieved from reference TRBV5-5 and TRBJ2-7, is DAGVTQSPTHLIKTRGQQVTLRCSPISGHKSVSWYQQVLGQGPQFIFQYYEKEERGRGNFPDRFSARQFPNYSSELNVNALLLGDSALYLCASSLTSRSSYEQYFGPGTRLTVT.

The chain has TRBV7-9 and TRBJ1-2, with D hard to call. Germline V gene lookup returns CDR1 SEHNR and CDR2 FQNEAQ (reference sequence). The CDR3 extends over 15 amino acids. Deletions cut 1 base from V and 8 bases from J, with 17 bases between. The CDR3 bases are TGTGCCAGCAGCTTAGGGACGGCAGCTGAGGGCGGCTACACCTTC. Residues: CASSLGTAAEGGYTF.

This sequence joins TRBV5-8 and TRBJ1-4; 7 positions match TRBD1. After removal of 4 bases from V and 8 bases from J, the junction contained 14 bases not matched to a gene. The CDR3 has 16 residues. Germline-derived CDR1 and CDR2 are SGHTS and YDEGEE. The CDR3 region has the DNA TGTGCCAGCAGCCGTGGGGACAGTGGCCACCTCGAAAAACTGTTTTTT. Translation gives CASSRGDSGHLEKLFF.

The rearrangement uses TRBV6-2 or TRBV6-3 and TRBJ2-7; TRBD2 aligns across 11 bases. This CDR3 region has 15 residues. Per the germline V gene, CDR1 is MNHEY and CDR2 is SVGEGT. V trimming: 4 bases; J trimming: 3 bases; junction bases outside the gene matches: 5. DNA of the CDR3: TGTGCCAGCAGTTTCAGACTAGCGGGAATCTACGAGCAGTACTTC. Protein: CASSFRLAGIYEQYF.

This clone has only a few counts. The chain links TRBV19 to TRBJ2-5, with D perhaps matching TRBD1 (6 bases). CDR3 size: 15 residues. Per the germline V gene, CDR1 is LNHDA and CDR2 is SQIVND (reference sequence). The V and J ends lost 2 bases and 3 bases respectively, with 13 bases between them. CDR3 region: CASSIINRVEETQYF. The DNA of the CDR3 is TGTGCCAGTAGTATAATAAACAGGGTGGAAGAGACCCAGTACTTC.

The chain is built from TRBV2 and TRBJ1-2; no clear D gene. Trimming removed 6 bases at V and 3 bases at J, with 14 bases between. Per germline, CDR1 SNHLY and CDR2 FYNNEI. The CDR3 spans 14 residues. This CDR3 is CASREGSTDYGYTF. DNA of the CDR3: TGTGCCAGCAGGGAGGGCAGCACCGACTATGGCTACACCTTC.

The chain employs TRBV4-1 and TRBJ2-5; 10 nucleotides match TRBD1. The germline CDR1 and CDR2 sequences are MGHRA and YSYEKL. With 3 bases clipped from V and 2 bases from J, the junction kept 6 bases outside the gene matches. The CDR3 is 16 residues long. Here the CDR3 reads CASSHPGQGLQETQYF. CDR3 nucleotides: TGCGCCAGCAGCCATCCGGGACAGGGGTTACAAGAGACCCAGTACTTC.

This chain joins TRBV9 and TRBJ2-2, with D maybe TRBD1 (5 bases). The CDR3 totals 15 residues. V gave up 3 bases and J gave up 0 bases, with 9 bases separating them. From germline, CDR1 is SGDLS and CDR2 YYNGEE. In DNA form, the CDR3 reads TGTGCCAGCAGCGAGGGGTCCCCGAACACCGGGGAGCTGTTTTTT. This codes for CASSEGSPNTGELFF.

The J gene is TRBJ2-7, the V gene TRBV29-1; 7 bases align to TRBD1. V lost 3 bases to trimming and J lost 2 bases; unmatched junction nucleotides: 1. CDR3 length: 12 amino acids. The germline gives CDR1 SQVTM, CDR2 ANQGSEA. CDR3 bases: TGCAGCGTTGAGGGACAGACCTACGAGCAGTACTTC. Translated, it gives CSVEGQTYEQYF.

The chain uses TRBV6-4 and TRBJ2-6; D is unresolved. Germline V gene sequence: CDR1 MRHNA, CDR2 SNTAGT. This CDR3 is built from 12 residues. Between the trimmed V and J ends, which lost 7 bases and 11 bases, there was a span of 12 bases. CDR3 loop: CASTAPLDVLTF. As DNA, the CDR3 is TGTGCCAGCACCGCGCCCCTCGACGTCCTGACTTTC.

The V gene is TRBV19, the J gene TRBJ2-7; 9 nucleotides line up with TRBD2. Trimming removed 1 base from V and 7 bases from J; junction bases left unmatched: 5. Germline CDR1 and CDR2: LNHDA and SQIVND (reference sequence). CDR3 length: 14 residues. CDR3 DNA sequence: TGTGCCAGTAGTATAGGGACTAGCGCGGGGGAGCAGTACTTC. Amino acid sequence: CASSIGTSAGEQYF. Combining the CDR3 with reference TRBV19 and TRBJ2-7 gives the whole variable domain DGGITQSPKYLFRKEGQNVTLSCEQNLNHDAMYWYRQDPGQGLRLIYYSQIVNDFQKGDIAEGYSVSREKKESFPLTVTSAQKNPTAFYLCASSIGTSAGEQYFGPGTRLTVT.

The chain has TRBV7-2 and TRBJ2-7; 7 positions agree with TRBD1. The CDR3 runs to 13 residues. V lost 6 bases to trimming and J lost 2 bases; unmatched junction nucleotides: 4. Germline CDR1 and CDR2: SGHTA and FQGNSA. CDR3 sequence: CASRTGTAYEQYF. CDR3 sequence (DNA): TGTGCCAGCAGGACCGGGACAGCCTACGAGCAGTACTTC.

The chain couples TRBV4-2 to TRBJ2-7; the D is unclear. CDR3 length: 15 amino acids. Germline CDR1 is LGHNA and CDR2 is YNFKEQ. Trimming stripped 1 base from V and 3 bases from J, with 13 bases between. As DNA, the CDR3 is TGTGCCAGCAGCCAAGCGCAGGTCCCAGACTACGAGCAGTACTTC. Translation: CASSQAQVPDYEQYF.

The chain links TRBV6-5 to TRBJ2-7, with D perhaps TRBD2 (6 bases). Per the germline V gene, CDR1 is MNHEY and CDR2 is SVGAGI. The CDR3 totals 13 residues. Trimming took off 6 bases at V and 6 bases at J, with 15 bases between the two ends. The CDR3 here is CASRTAAGSEQYF. The CDR3 bases are TGTGCCAGCAGAACAGCGGCCGGGAGCGAGCAGTACTTC.